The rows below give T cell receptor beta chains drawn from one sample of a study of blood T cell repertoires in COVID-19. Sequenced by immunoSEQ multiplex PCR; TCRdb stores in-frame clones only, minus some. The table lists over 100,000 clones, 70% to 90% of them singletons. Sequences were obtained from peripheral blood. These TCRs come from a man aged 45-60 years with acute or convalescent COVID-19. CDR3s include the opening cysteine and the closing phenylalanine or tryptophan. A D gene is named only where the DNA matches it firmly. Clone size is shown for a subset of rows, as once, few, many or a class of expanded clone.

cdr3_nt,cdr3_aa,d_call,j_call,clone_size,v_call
TGTGCCAGCTCACTTGGGACAGGATCTTCGAACACTGAAGCTTTCTTT,CASSLGTGSSNTEAFF,TRBD1,TRBJ1-1,-,TRBV18
TGTGCCAGCAGGCGCACTGAAGCTTTCTTT,CASRRTEAFF,-,TRBJ1-1,-,TRBV28
TGTGCCAGCCGACGCGGCTCGGAAAACACCGGGGAGCTGTTTTTT,CASRRGSENTGELFF,-,TRBJ2-2,-,TRBV2
TGTGCCAGCGGATGGGACAGGGGAATCAATCAGCCCCAGCATTTT,CASGWDRGINQPQHF,TRBD1,TRBJ1-5,-,TRBV2
TGCGCCAGCAGGCTGCGGGGGGACAATGAGCAGTTCTTC,CASRLRGDNEQFF,TRBD2,TRBJ2-1,-,TRBV5-1
TGTGCCAGCAGCCAAGGCAGGGGCACTGAAGCTTTCTTT,CASSQGRGTEAFF,-,TRBJ1-1,-,TRBV3-1/TRBV3-2
TGTGCCAGTAGCGTAGGAGGGGCCGTCTCCTACGAGCAGTACTTC,CASSVGGAVSYEQYF,-,TRBJ2-7,-,TRBV19
TGTGCCAGTAGTATTGTAGTTGGCACCGGGGAGCTGTTTTTT,CASSIVVGTGELFF,-,TRBJ2-2,-,TRBV19
TGTGCCACCAGTGATCCCGGGACTGAAGCTTTCTTT,CATSDPGTEAFF,-,TRBJ1-1,-,TRBV24-1
TGTGCCAGCAGCAAGGGACAGGGGCCCTACAATGAGCAGTTCTTC,CASSKGQGPYNEQFF,TRBD1,TRBJ2-1,-,TRBV7-8
TGTGCCAGCTCATCAAACTTAGCCGGGACAGGGGAGGATACGCAGTATTTT,CASSSNLAGTGEDTQYF,TRBD1,TRBJ2-3,-,TRBV18
TGTGCCAGCAGCAGACAGGGGGACTACGAGCAGTACTTC,CASSRQGDYEQYF,TRBD1,TRBJ2-7,-,TRBV5-6
TGCAGCGTCACGACTAGCGGGGACCAAGAGACCCAGTACTTC,CSVTTSGDQETQYF,TRBD2,TRBJ2-5,-,TRBV29-1
TGTGCCAGCAGCCGACAGATAAATCAGCCCCAGCATTTT,CASSRQINQPQHF,-,TRBJ1-5,-,TRBV11-1
TGTGCCAGCAGCGAGGCGGGTGGGACAGCCGCACTTCCCCTCCACTTT,CASSEAGGTAALPLHF,TRBD1,TRBJ1-6,-,TRBV9
TGTGCCAGCAGTTTGGGACTAGCAAGGGGCACAGATACGCAGTATTTT,CASSLGLARGTDTQYF,TRBD2,TRBJ2-3,-,TRBV27
TGTGCCAGCAGTGAAGCGCTCGGGATTGTCGGGGGCTACACCTTC,CASSEALGIVGGYTF,-,TRBJ1-2,few,TRBV2
TGCAGTGCTAGTGGGGACAGGGGGGTCTATGGCTACACCTTC,CSASGDRGVYGYTF,TRBD1,TRBJ1-2,once,TRBV20-1
TGTGCCAGCAGCTTATGGGACTTCCCACTATCACCCCTCCACTTT,CASSLWDFPLSPLHF,-,TRBJ1-6,-,TRBV7-9
TGCGCCAGCAGCCAAGGACAGGGCCCCTATGACACCATATATTTT,CASSQGQGPYDTIYF,TRBD1,TRBJ1-3,-,TRBV4-1
TGTGCCAGCAGTGAGAGAATTAATGAAAAACTGTTTTTT,CASSERINEKLFF,-,TRBJ1-4,few,TRBV2
TGTGCCAGCAGCCCAGGACAGGTGATTGGCTACACCTTC,CASSPGQVIGYTF,TRBD1,TRBJ1-2,-,TRBV2
TGTGCCAGCACCCCCCCGGGATTGAGACGACACACCTTC,CASTPPGLRRHTF,-,TRBJ1-2,-,TRBV28
TGCGCCAGCAGCTTGGACAGTTACAATCAGCCCCAGCATTTT,CASSLDSYNQPQHF,-,TRBJ1-5,-,TRBV5-1
TGTGCCAGCAGCCCCGGGACAGGCATGAACACTGAAGCTTTCTTT,CASSPGTGMNTEAFF,TRBD1,TRBJ1-1,-,TRBV9
TGTGCCAGCAGTTCCCCCCGTGCTGAAGCTTTCTTT,CASSSPRAEAFF,-,TRBJ1-1,-,TRBV27
TGTGCCAGCAGCTACAGGGGCTTGAACACTGAAGCTTTCTTT,CASSYRGLNTEAFF,TRBD1,TRBJ1-1,-,TRBV5-8
TGTGCCAGTAGTACAACAGGGGCCAATCAGCCCCAGCATTTT,CASSTTGANQPQHF,TRBD1,TRBJ1-5,-,TRBV19
TGTGCCAGCAGGACAGCATTATCCGGGGAGCTGTTTTTT,CASRTALSGELFF,-,TRBJ2-2,-,TRBV5-4
TGCGCCAGCAGCCCCGCGGCAGTGTCCGGGGAGCTGTTTTTT,CASSPAAVSGELFF,-,TRBJ2-2,-,TRBV5-1
TGTGCCAGCAGTTTTCGACTAGCTAACAATGAGCAGTTCTTC,CASSFRLANNEQFF,TRBD2,TRBJ2-1,-,TRBV28
TGTGCCACCAGAGGACAGGGGGAGACCCAGTACTTC,CATRGQGETQYF,TRBD1,TRBJ2-5,once,TRBV24-1
TGTGCCAGCAGCCGTGGGACAGGGTTTGGAGAAGCTTTCTTT,CASSRGTGFGEAFF,TRBD1,TRBJ1-1,once,TRBV7-9
TGTGCCAGCAGTTCCCTATCTAGCGGGGTTACCTACGAGCAGTACTTC,CASSSLSSGVTYEQYF,TRBD2,TRBJ2-7,-,TRBV27
TGTGCCAGCAGTGTCCGGGACAGGGGGCTCGGCTACACCTTC,CASSVRDRGLGYTF,TRBD1,TRBJ1-2,-,TRBV2
TGTGCCAGCACCCCGGGAGTCCTACGGGGCTATGGCTACACCTTC,CASTPGVLRGYGYTF,-,TRBJ1-2,-,TRBV6-5
TGCGCCAGCAGCCAAGGCAGCAGGGGAAGGTCCTACGAGCAGTACTTC,CASSQGSRGRSYEQYF,-,TRBJ2-7,-,TRBV5-1
TGTGCCAGCAGCTTGGCGGGAAGGGCCGGGGAGCTGTTTTTT,CASSLAGRAGELFF,-,TRBJ2-2,-,TRBV7-9
TGCGCCAGCAGCCCAGCAGCGGGGAGTACCTACAATGAGCAGTTCTTC,CASSPAAGSTYNEQFF,TRBD2,TRBJ2-1,-,TRBV5-1
TGCGCCAGCAGCCAAGACAGGTTCTACGAGCAGTACTTC,CASSQDRFYEQYF,-,TRBJ2-7,-,TRBV5-1
TGTGCCAGCAGTGCACAGGGGTGGGCCTACAATGAGCAGTTCTTC,CASSAQGWAYNEQFF,TRBD1,TRBJ2-1,-,TRBV9
TGTGCCAGCAGTCCCGGGGGACAGGGGGTAGTGGCTAATGAAAAACTGTTTTTT,CASSPGGQGVVANEKLFF,TRBD1,TRBJ1-4,-,TRBV27
TGCGCCAGCAGCTTGTCCGTTACTGACACTGAAGCTTTCTTT,CASSLSVTDTEAFF,-,TRBJ1-1,-,TRBV5-1
TGTGCCAGCAGCCTAGCAGGGGGCGGCTATGGCTACACCTTC,CASSLAGGGYGYTF,TRBD1,TRBJ1-2,-,TRBV7-2
TGTGCCAGCAGTTTGGGCGCACTGAAAGCTTTCTTT,CASSLGALKAFF,-,TRBJ1-1,-,TRBV12-3/TRBV12-4
TGTGCCAGCTCACCCGTAAACCAGATACCCCTTGAAGCTTTCTTT,CASSPVNQIPLEAFF,-,TRBJ1-1,-,TRBV18
TGCGCCAGCAGCTTGATTCCAGGGACTGAAGCTTTCTTT,CASSLIPGTEAFF,-,TRBJ1-1,-,TRBV5-1
TGTGCCAGCAGCTTTTCCGGGACAGGCCACAATCAGCCCCAGCATTTT,CASSFSGTGHNQPQHF,TRBD1,TRBJ1-5,-,TRBV7-9
TGTGCCAGCAGCGTAGCCAGCCAAGAGACCCAGTACTTC,CASSVASQETQYF,-,TRBJ2-5,-,TRBV9
TGTGCCAGCAGCATTTCACAGAACACTGAAGCTTTCTTT,CASSISQNTEAFF,-,TRBJ1-1,-,TRBV12-3/TRBV12-4
TGTGCCAGCAGCCATAGAGACGGGAGGGGAGAAGCTTTCTTT,CASSHRDGRGEAFF,-,TRBJ1-1,once,TRBV3-1/TRBV3-2
TGTGCCAGCAGCTTAGCTGGGCGGGGTGAAGCTTTCTTT,CASSLAGRGEAFF,-,TRBJ1-1,-,TRBV7-2
TGTGCCAGCAGTCCCTCCTTGAGAGCTTTCTTT,CASSPSLRAFF,-,TRBJ1-1,-,TRBV6-6
TGTGCCAGCAGTTTTAGGGGTATAAGCAATCAGCCCCAGCATTTT,CASSFRGISNQPQHF,-,TRBJ1-5,-,TRBV28
TGTGCCAGCAGCTTGAGGGCGTTAGGAGCGTCTATGAACACTGAAGCTTTCTTT,CASSLRALGASMNTEAFF,-,TRBJ1-1,-,TRBV7-9